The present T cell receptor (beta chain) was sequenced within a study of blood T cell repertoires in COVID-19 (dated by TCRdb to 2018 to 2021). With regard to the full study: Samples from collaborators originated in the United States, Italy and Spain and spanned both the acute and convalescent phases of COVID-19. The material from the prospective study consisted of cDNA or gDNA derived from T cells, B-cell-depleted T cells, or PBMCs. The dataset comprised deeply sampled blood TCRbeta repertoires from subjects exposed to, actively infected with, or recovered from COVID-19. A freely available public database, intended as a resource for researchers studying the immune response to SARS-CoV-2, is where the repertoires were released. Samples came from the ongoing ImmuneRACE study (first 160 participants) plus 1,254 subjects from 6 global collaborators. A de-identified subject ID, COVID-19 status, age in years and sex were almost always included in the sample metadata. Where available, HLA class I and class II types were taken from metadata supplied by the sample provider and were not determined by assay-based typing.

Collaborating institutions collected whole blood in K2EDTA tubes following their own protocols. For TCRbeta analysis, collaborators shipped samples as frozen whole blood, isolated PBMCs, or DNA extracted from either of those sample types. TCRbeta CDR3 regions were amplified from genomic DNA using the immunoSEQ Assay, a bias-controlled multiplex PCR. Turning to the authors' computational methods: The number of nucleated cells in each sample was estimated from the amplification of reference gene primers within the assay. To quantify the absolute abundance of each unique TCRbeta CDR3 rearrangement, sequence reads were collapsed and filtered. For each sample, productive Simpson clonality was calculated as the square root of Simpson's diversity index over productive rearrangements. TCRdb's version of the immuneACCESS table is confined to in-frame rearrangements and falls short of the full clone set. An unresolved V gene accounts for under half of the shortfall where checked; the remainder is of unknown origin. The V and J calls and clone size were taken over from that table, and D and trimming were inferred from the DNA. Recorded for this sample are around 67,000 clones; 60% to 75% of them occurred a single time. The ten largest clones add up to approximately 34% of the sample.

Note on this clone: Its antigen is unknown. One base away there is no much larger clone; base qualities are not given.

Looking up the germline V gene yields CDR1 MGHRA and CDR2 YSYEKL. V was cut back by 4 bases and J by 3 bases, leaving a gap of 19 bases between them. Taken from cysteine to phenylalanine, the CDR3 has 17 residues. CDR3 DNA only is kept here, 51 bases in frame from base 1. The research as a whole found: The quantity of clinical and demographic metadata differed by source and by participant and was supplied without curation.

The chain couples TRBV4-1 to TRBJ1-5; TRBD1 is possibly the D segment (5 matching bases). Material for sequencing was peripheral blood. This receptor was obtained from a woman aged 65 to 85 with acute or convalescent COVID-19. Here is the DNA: TGCGCCAGCAGCCGGAGTGACCCGGACACCGCCAATCAGCCCCAGCATTTT. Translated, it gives CASSRSDPDTANQPQHF.